This T cell receptor beta chain was captured in a study of blood T cell repertoires in COVID-19. In the original processing: By means of reference gene primer amplification, nucleated cell counts were estimated. Sequenced by immunoSEQ multiplex PCR; TCRdb stores in-frame clones only, minus some. V, J and clone size reflect that table, while D and trimming were determined from the DNA. The repertoire consists of about 27,000 clones, with around nine tenths occurring once and the leading ten covering about a sixth. The junction had 7 bases not matched to a gene; V was cut back by 3 bases and J by 2 bases. Germline V gene sequence: CDR1 LNHDA, CDR2 SQIVND (reference sequence). The CDR3 spans 17 residues.

This chain connects TRBV19 to TRBJ2-1; 10 positions match TRBD2. What was sequenced was peripheral blood. The TCR originated in a human donor with active COVID-19. The donor label of this sample is uncertain. The CDR3 reads CASSMSLAGGPYNEQFF. The DNA of the CDR3 is TGTGCCAGTAGTATGTCATTAGCGGGGGGCCCCTACAATGAGCAGTTCTTC.